Each of the 2 T cell receptor beta chains below was sequenced from the same sample in a study of blood T cell repertoires in COVID-19 (dated by TCRdb to the early 2020s). Receptors were amplified or captured by the immunoSEQ multiplex PCR assay. As stored in TCRdb, this immuneACCESS dataset retains in-frame rearrangements with V and J assigned. A fraction of the clones does not appear; measured against another copy, unresolved V genes explain less than half of the discrepancy, and the remainder lacks a known reason. The sample table lists hundreds of thousands of clones, 75% to 90% of them with a count of one. Approximately 9.8% of the sample is held by the ten biggest clonotypes. Sequencing was done on a sample of PBMCs or T cells enriched from blood (not recorded which). The receptors originated from a woman aged 40 to 50 who had recovered from COVID-19.

This chain connects TRBV4-3 to TRBJ1-4; a weak D match, TRBD1 (5 bases). This CDR3 comprises 17 residues. V lost 0 bases and J lost 0, with 11 bases in between. Germline V CDR1 and CDR2: LGHNA, YSLEER. For the CDR3, the DNA is TGCGCCAGCAGCCAAGATTGGAGGGGAGCAACTAATGAAAAACTGTTTTTT. Protein product: CASSQDWRGATNEKLFF.

This clone has a single count. The chain recombines TRBV12-3 or TRBV12-4 with TRBJ1-2; tentatively, D is TRBD1 (5 bases). V was clipped by 2 bases and J by 7 bases, with 11 bases between them. This CDR3 is 13 amino acids long. CDR3 amino acids: CASSLTAGGGYTF. For the CDR3, the DNA is TGTGCCAGCAGTTTAACGGCGGGGGGTGGCTACACCTTC.